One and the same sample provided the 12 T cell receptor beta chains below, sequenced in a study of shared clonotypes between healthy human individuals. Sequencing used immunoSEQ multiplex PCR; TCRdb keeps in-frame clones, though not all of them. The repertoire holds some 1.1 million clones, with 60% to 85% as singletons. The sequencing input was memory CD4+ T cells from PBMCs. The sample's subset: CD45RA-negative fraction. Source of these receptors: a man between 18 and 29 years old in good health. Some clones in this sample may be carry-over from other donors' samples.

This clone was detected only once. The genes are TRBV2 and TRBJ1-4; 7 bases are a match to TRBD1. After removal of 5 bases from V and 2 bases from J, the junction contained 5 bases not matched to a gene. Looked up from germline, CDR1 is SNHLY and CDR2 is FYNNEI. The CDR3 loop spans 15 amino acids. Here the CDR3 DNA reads TGTGCCAGCAGTCCGTCGACAGGGACTAATGAAAAACTGTTTTTT. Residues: CASSPSTGTNEKLFF. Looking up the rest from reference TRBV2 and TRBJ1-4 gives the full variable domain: EPEVTQTPSHQVTQMGQEVILRCVPISNHLYFYWYRQILGQKVEFLVSFYNNEISEKSEIFDDQFSVERPDGSNFTLKIRSTKLEDSAMYFCASSPSTGTNEKLFFGSGTQLSVL.

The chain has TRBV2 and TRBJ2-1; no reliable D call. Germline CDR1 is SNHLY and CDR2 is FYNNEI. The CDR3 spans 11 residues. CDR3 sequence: CVGSSYNEQFF. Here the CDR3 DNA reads TGTGTCGGATCCTCCTACAATGAGCAGTTCTTC.

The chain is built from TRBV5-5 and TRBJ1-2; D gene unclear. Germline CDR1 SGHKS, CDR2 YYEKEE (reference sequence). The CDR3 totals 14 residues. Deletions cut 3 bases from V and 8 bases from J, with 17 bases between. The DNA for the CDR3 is TGTGCCAGCAGCTGGGCGGTGAATGGTCTGGGCTACACCTTC. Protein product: CASSWAVNGLGYTF.

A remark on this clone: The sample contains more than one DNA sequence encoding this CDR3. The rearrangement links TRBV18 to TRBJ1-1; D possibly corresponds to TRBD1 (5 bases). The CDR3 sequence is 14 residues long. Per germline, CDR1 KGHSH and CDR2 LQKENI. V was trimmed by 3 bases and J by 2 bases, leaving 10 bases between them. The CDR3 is CASSPRGTNTEAFF. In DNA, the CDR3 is TGTGCCAGCTCACCGAGGGGTACAAACACTGAAGCTTTCTTT.

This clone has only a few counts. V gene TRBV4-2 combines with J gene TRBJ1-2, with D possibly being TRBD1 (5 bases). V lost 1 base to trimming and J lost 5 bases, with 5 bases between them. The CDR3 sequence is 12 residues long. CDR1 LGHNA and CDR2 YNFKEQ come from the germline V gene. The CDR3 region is CASSQGQYGYTF. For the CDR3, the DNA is TGTGCCAGCAGCCAAGGACAGTATGGCTACACCTTC.

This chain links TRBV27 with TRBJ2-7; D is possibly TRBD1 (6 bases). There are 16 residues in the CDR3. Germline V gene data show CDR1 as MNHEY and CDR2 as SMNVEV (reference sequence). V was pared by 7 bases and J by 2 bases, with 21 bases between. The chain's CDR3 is CASTFTTGTYPYEQYF. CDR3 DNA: TGTGCCAGCACCTTTACCACCGGGACATACCCCTACGAGCAGTACTTC.

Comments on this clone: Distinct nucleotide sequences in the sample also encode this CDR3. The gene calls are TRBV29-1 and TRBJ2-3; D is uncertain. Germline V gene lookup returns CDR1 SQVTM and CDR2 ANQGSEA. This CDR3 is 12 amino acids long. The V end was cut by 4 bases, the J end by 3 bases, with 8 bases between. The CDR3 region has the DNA TGCAGCGTTGGGGCTAGGACAGATACGCAGTATTTT. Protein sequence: CSVGARTDTQYF.

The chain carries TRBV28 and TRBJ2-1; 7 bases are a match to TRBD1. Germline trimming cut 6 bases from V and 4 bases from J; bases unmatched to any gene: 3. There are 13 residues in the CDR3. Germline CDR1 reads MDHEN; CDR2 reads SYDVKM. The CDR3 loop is CASSPTGYNEQFF. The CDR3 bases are TGTGCCAGCAGCCCGACAGGGTACAATGAGCAGTTCTTC.

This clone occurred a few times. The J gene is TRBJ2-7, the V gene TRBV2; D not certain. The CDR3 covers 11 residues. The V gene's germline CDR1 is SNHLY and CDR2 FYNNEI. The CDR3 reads CGGRTSYEQYF. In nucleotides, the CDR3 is TGTGGGGGAAGGACCTCCTACGAGCAGTACTTC.

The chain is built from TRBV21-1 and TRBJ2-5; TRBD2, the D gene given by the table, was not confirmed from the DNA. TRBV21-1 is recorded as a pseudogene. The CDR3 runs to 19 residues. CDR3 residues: CASSKWDCGAGARQETQYF. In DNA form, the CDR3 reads TGTGCCAGCAGCAAATGGGATTGTGGAGCGGGAGCGAGGCAAGAGACCCAGTACTTC.

CDR3 sequence (DNA): TGCGCCAGCAGCCAGACAGGGGTTTCGGGGGAGACCCAGTACTTC. This translates into CASSQTGVSGETQYF. The chain links TRBV5-1 to TRBJ2-5, with TRBD1 matching 8 bases. CDR1 and CDR2 (germline): SGHRS, YFSETQ. Trimming removed 4 bases from V and 5 bases from J; junction bases left unmatched: 10. The CDR3 is made up of 15 amino acids.

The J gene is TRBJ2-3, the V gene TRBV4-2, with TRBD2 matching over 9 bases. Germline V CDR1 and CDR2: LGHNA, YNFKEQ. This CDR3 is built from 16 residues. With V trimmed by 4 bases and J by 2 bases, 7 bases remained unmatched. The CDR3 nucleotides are TGTGCCAGCAGCCGGACGACTAGCGGCCTCACAGATACGCAGTATTTT. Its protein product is CASSRTTSGLTDTQYF.